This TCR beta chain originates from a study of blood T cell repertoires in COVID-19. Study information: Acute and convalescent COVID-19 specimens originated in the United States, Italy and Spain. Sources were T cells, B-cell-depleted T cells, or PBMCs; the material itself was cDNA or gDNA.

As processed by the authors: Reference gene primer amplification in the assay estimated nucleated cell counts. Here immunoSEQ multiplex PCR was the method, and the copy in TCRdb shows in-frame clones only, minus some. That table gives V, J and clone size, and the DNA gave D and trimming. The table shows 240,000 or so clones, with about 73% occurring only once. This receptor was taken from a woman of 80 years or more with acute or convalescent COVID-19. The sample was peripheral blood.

The CDR3 coding sequence is TGTGCCAGCCGGGACAGGGGGCGCGGGGAGAATCAGCCCCAGCATTTT. Translating gives CASRDRGRGENQPQHF. This chain joins TRBV19 and TRBJ1-5, with 12 nucleotides matching TRBD1. Germline loops: CDR1 LNHDA, CDR2 SQIVND (reference sequence). Trimming removed 9 bases from V and 4 bases from J; junction bases left unmatched: 10. The CDR3 spans 16 residues.